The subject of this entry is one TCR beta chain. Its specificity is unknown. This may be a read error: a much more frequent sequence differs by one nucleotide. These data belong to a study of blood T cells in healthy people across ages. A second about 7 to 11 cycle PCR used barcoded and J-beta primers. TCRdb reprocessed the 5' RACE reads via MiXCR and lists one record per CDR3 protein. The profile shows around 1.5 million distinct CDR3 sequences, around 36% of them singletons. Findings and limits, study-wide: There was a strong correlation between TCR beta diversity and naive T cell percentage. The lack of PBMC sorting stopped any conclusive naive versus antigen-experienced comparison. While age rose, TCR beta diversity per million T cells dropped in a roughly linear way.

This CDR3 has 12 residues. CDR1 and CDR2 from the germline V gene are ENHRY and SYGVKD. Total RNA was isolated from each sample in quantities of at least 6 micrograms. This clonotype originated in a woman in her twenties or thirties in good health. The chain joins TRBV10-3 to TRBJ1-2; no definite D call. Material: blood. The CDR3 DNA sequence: TGTGTCATCAGTGAAGGAGGGAGTGGCTACACCTTC. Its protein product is CVISEGGSGYTF.